These T cell receptor beta chains were read from a single sample in a study of beta chain features in type 1 diabetes. Produced via immunoSEQ multiplex PCR; TCRdb's table is partial and in-frame only. This sample has around 280,000 clones; approximately 15% occur once, and the top ten carry more than 0.015%. Sequencing was carried out using naive CD4+ T cells from blood. Every receptor here comes from a man between 18 and 29 years old with type 1 diabetes. CDR3s include the opening cysteine and the closing phenylalanine or tryptophan. The order of the fields is CDR3 protein, CDR3 DNA, clone size, V gene, D gene, J gene. D genes are given only for firm matches. Size is omitted from some rows. Given values are once, few, many or a class for expanded clones.

CDR3: CASISGSYEQYF
DNA: TGTGCCAGCATAAGCGGGAGTTACGAGCAGTACTTC
size: few
V: TRBV28
D: TRBD2
J: TRBJ2-7

CDR3: CASSTRTSGGALPITDTQYF
DNA: TGCGCCAGCAGTACCCGGACTAGCGGGGGGGCCCTACCGATCACAGATACGCAGTATTTT
size: few
V: TRBV23-1
D: TRBD2
J: TRBJ2-3

CDR3: CASRIRRGSGTDTQYF
DNA: TGTGCCAGCAGGATCCGGAGAGGGTCGGGTACAGATACGCAGTATTTT
size: few
V: TRBV11-2
D: .
J: TRBJ2-3

CDR3: CASSLGTGSNLQETQYF
DNA: TGTGCCAGCAGCTTGGGAACGGGGTCTAACCTCCAAGAGACCCAGTACTTC
size: few
V: TRBV5-8
D: .
J: TRBJ2-5

CDR3: CARRKRGVPIFYEQYF
DNA: TGCGCCCGCCGCAAGCGGGGGGTACCAATCTTCTACGAGCAGTACTTC
size: .
V: TRBV23-1
D: TRBD2
J: TRBJ2-7

CDR3: CASTPGQGGFNEKLFF
DNA: TGCGCCAGCACCCCGGGACAGGGGGGCTTTAATGAAAAACTGTTTTTT
size: few
V: TRBV5-1
D: TRBD1
J: TRBJ1-4

CDR3: CAGTSGTLAKNIQYF
DNA: TGTGCCGGGACTAGCGGGACCCTAGCCAAAAACATTCAGTACTTC
size: .
V: TRBV30
D: TRBD2
J: TRBJ2-4

CDR3: CASSPTGENTEAFF
DNA: TGTGCCAGCAGCCCTACAGGGGAGAACACTGAAGCTTTCTTT
size: few
V: TRBV9
D: TRBD1
J: TRBJ1-1

CDR3: CASGEEGRVWGYEQFF
DNA: TGTGCCAGCGGGGAGGAGGGGAGGGTTTGGGGGTATGAGCAGTTCTTC
size: few
V: TRBV27
D: TRBD2
J: TRBJ2-1

CDR3: CAISRTQGETQYF
DNA: TGTGCCATCAGTCGGACACAGGGGGAGACCCAGTACTTC
size: .
V: TRBV10-3
D: TRBD1
J: TRBJ2-5

CDR3: CSASRDRGQYF
DNA: TGCAGTGCTAGTAGGGACAGGGGGCAGTACTTC
size: few
V: TRBV20-1
D: TRBD1
J: TRBJ2-7

CDR3: CASSLESGGAKNIQYF
DNA: TGTGCCAGCAGCTTAGAAAGCGGGGGAGCCAAAAACATTCAGTACTTC
size: once
V: TRBV7-6
D: TRBD2
J: TRBJ2-4

CDR3: CSVEFGGPSAYNEQFF
DNA: TGCAGCGTTGAATTCGGGGGACCCTCTGCCTACAATGAGCAGTTCTTC
size: few
V: TRBV29-1
D: .
J: TRBJ2-1

CDR3: CASSLVPSAARANVLTF
DNA: TGCGCCAGCAGCTTGGTTCCCAGTGCCGCCCGGGCCAACGTCCTGACTTTC
size: .
V: TRBV5-1
D: .
J: TRBJ2-6

CDR3: CASSLGSGTRTDTQYF
DNA: TGTGCCAGCAGCTTAGGGTCAGGTACTCGAACAGATACGCAGTATTTT
size: .
V: TRBV11-3
D: .
J: TRBJ2-3

CDR3: CASSWDRGLSDTQYF
DNA: TGCGCCAGCAGCTGGGACAGGGGGCTCTCAGATACGCAGTATTTT
size: few
V: TRBV5-1
D: TRBD1
J: TRBJ2-3

CDR3: CASTPPTSGSNEQFF
DNA: TGTGCCAGCACCCCACCGACTAGCGGGTCCAATGAGCAGTTCTTC
size: few
V: TRBV7-9
D: TRBD2
J: TRBJ2-1

CDR3: CASSQSGETQYF
DNA: TGTGCCAGCAGCCAATCGGGGGAGACCCAGTACTTC
size: .
V: TRBV28
D: .
J: TRBJ2-5

CDR3: CASSQWGEYSNQPQHF
DNA: TGTGCCAGCAGTCAGTGGGGGGAGTATAGCAATCAGCCCCAGCATTTT
size: few
V: TRBV28
D: .
J: TRBJ1-5

CDR3: CASRAGNSNQPQHF
DNA: TGTGCCAGCAGGGCGGGCAATAGCAATCAGCCCCAGCATTTT
size: .
V: TRBV2
D: .
J: TRBJ1-5

CDR3: CASSSVTGDTEAFF
DNA: TGTGCCAGCAGCTCAGTAACAGGGGATACTGAAGCTTTCTTT
size: few
V: TRBV7-2
D: TRBD1
J: TRBJ1-1

CDR3: CASSVAVRGEQETQYF
DNA: TGTGCCAGCAGCGTAGCCGTGCGGGGTGAGCAAGAGACCCAGTACTTC
size: few
V: TRBV9
D: .
J: TRBJ2-5

CDR3: CASSDDKGNGYGYTF
DNA: TGTGCCAGCAGTGACGATAAGGGGAACGGCTATGGCTACACCTTC
size: few
V: TRBV2
D: .
J: TRBJ1-2

CDR3: CASSRPGAREQYF
DNA: TGTGCCAGTAGTCGGCCAGGGGCGAGGGAGCAGTACTTC
size: .
V: TRBV19
D: .
J: TRBJ2-7

CDR3: CASSPWELVRAGELFF
DNA: TGTGCCAGCAGTCCCTGGGAACTAGTCAGAGCCGGGGAGCTGTTTTTT
size: .
V: TRBV28
D: .
J: TRBJ2-2

CDR3: CASSFNWEREQYF
DNA: TGTGCCAGCAGCTTCAATTGGGAGCGGGAGCAGTACTTC
size: once
V: TRBV5-4
D: .
J: TRBJ2-7

CDR3: CASSPLTGSGNSPLHF
DNA: TGCGCCAGCAGCCCCCTCACAGGGTCGGGTAATTCACCCCTCCACTTT
size: few
V: TRBV5-1
D: .
J: TRBJ1-6

CDR3: CASSQGGAGGPDNEQFF
DNA: TGTGCCAGCAGCCAAGGAGGAGCGGGAGGGCCAGATAATGAGCAGTTCTTC
size: few
V: TRBV4-2
D: TRBD2
J: TRBJ2-1

CDR3: CASSSEGGRHETQYF
DNA: TGTGCCAGCAGCTCAGAGGGGGGGCGGCATGAGACCCAGTACTTC
size: few
V: TRBV11-2
D: .
J: TRBJ2-5

CDR3: CASSLAETGNEQFF
DNA: TGCGCCAGCAGCTTGGCCGAGACAGGGAATGAGCAGTTCTTC
size: .
V: TRBV5-1
D: TRBD1
J: TRBJ2-1

CDR3: CASSLTGLEAFF
DNA: TGTGCCAGCAGTTTAACAGGTCTTGAAGCTTTCTTT
size: .
V: TRBV28
D: .
J: TRBJ1-1

CDR3: CASSQSGGNAYEQYF
DNA: TGTGCCAGCAGCCAGTCGGGAGGGAACGCATACGAGCAGTACTTC
size: .
V: TRBV4-2
D: TRBD2
J: TRBJ2-7

CDR3: CASRIRANEQFF
DNA: TGTGCCAGCAGAATCAGGGCCAATGAGCAGTTCTTC
size: few
V: TRBV28
D: .
J: TRBJ2-1

CDR3: CASSLGTANTQYF
DNA: TGTGCCAGCAGCTTGGGGACAGCTAATACGCAGTATTTT
size: few
V: TRBV7-2
D: TRBD1
J: TRBJ2-3

CDR3: CASRLAGSGSNQPQHF
DNA: TGTGCCAGCAGGTTGGCGGGGTCGGGTAGCAATCAGCCCCAGCATTTT
size: few
V: TRBV28
D: .
J: TRBJ1-5

CDR3: CASSRTGDSYNEQFF
DNA: TGTGCCAGCAGCCGGACAGGGGATTCCTACAATGAGCAGTTCTTC
size: .
V: TRBV5-5
D: TRBD1
J: TRBJ2-1

CDR3: CASSLTPWATEAFF
DNA: TGTGCCAGCAGTCTTACTCCTTGGGCCACTGAAGCTTTCTTT
size: few
V: TRBV27
D: .
J: TRBJ1-1

CDR3: CASSRARGDTQYF
DNA: TGTGCCAGCAGCCGGGCCAGGGGAGATACGCAGTATTTT
size: .
V: TRBV13
D: .
J: TRBJ2-3

CDR3: CASSFRGGTEAFF
DNA: TGTGCCAGCAGCTTCCGGGGGGGAACTGAAGCTTTCTTT
size: .
V: TRBV7-9
D: .
J: TRBJ1-1

CDR3: CASSPSGQGQDNEQFF
DNA: TGCGCCAGCAGCCCCTCGGGACAGGGGCAGGACAATGAGCAGTTCTTC
size: .
V: TRBV5-1
D: TRBD1
J: TRBJ2-1

CDR3: CSVARYPAGQNSYEQYF
DNA: TGCAGCGTTGCCCGATACCCCGCCGGACAGAACTCCTACGAGCAGTACTTC
size: .
V: TRBV29-1
D: .
J: TRBJ2-7

CDR3: CSVERQGAWEQYF
DNA: TGCAGCGTTGAACGGCAGGGGGCTTGGGAGCAGTACTTC
size: few
V: TRBV29-1
D: TRBD1
J: TRBJ2-7

CDR3: CASSPWGQGNEKLFF
DNA: TGCGCCAGCAGTCCCTGGGGACAGGGGAACGAAAAACTGTTTTTT
size: .
V: TRBV4-1
D: TRBD1
J: TRBJ1-4

CDR3: CASSPTTGQGTYNEQFF
DNA: TGTGCCAGCTCCCCCACTACGGGACAGGGGACTTACAATGAGCAGTTCTTC
size: few
V: TRBV4-2
D: TRBD1
J: TRBJ2-1

CDR3: CASSQTTRMASTDTQYF
DNA: TGCGCCAGCAGCCAAACAACCAGGATGGCGAGCACAGATACGCAGTATTTT
size: .
V: TRBV4-3
D: .
J: TRBJ2-3

CDR3: CASSLAPEETQYF
DNA: TGCGCCAGCAGCTTGGCCCCGGAAGAGACCCAGTACTTC
size: .
V: TRBV5-1
D: .
J: TRBJ2-5

CDR3: CASSNCQQGHQETQYF
DNA: TGTGCCAGCAGCAACTGTCAACAGGGCCACCAAGAGACCCAGTACTTC
size: few
V: TRBV21-1
D: .
J: TRBJ2-5

CDR3: CAWRSYAELFF
DNA: TGTGCCTGGAGATCCTATGCGGAGCTGTTTTTT
size: .
V: TRBV30
D: .
J: TRBJ2-2

CDR3: CASASQYSNQPQHF
DNA: TGTGCCAGCGCCTCCCAGTATAGCAATCAGCCCCAGCATTTT
size: .
V: TRBV6-6
D: .
J: TRBJ1-5

CDR3: CAWETGVLSNQPQHF
DNA: TGTGCCTGGGAAACAGGGGTTCTCAGCAATCAGCCCCAGCATTTT
size: .
V: TRBV30
D: TRBD1
J: TRBJ1-5

CDR3: CASSLKRPGLPYEQYF
DNA: TGTGCCAGCAGTTTAAAAAGACCGGGACTACCATACGAGCAGTACTTC
size: few
V: TRBV27
D: TRBD2
J: TRBJ2-7

CDR3: CSVVKGQTRNEQFF
DNA: TGCAGCGTTGTGAAAGGACAAACTCGGAATGAGCAGTTCTTC
size: .
V: TRBV29-1
D: .
J: TRBJ2-1

CDR3: CASSYSRGITYGYTF
DNA: TGTGCCAGCAGTTACTCCCGGGGTATTACCTATGGCTACACCTTC
size: .
V: TRBV6-5
D: .
J: TRBJ1-2

CDR3: CASSLAGVGQPQHF
DNA: TGTGCCAGCAGCTTAGCAGGGGTTGGCCAGCCCCAGCATTTT
size: .
V: TRBV7-2
D: .
J: TRBJ1-5

CDR3: CATTGGQGANTEAFF
DNA: TGTGCCACCACTGGGGGACAGGGGGCGAACACTGAAGCTTTCTTT
size: few
V: TRBV6-6
D: TRBD1
J: TRBJ1-1

CDR3: CASSDPTGADTQYF
DNA: TGTGCCAGCAGTGACCCGACAGGGGCCGATACGCAGTATTTT
size: .
V: TRBV25-1
D: TRBD1
J: TRBJ2-3

CDR3: CASSPTPGQNTGELFF
DNA: TGTGCCAGCAGCCCCACCCCCGGACAGAACACCGGGGAGCTGTTTTTT
size: .
V: TRBV11-2
D: .
J: TRBJ2-2

CDR3: CASSPSRPGNQPQHF
DNA: TGTGCCAGCAGTCCGTCCCGCCCGGGCAATCAGCCCCAGCATTTT
size: .
V: TRBV28
D: .
J: TRBJ1-5

CDR3: CAWKTRGSYYEQYF
DNA: TGTGCCTGGAAGACTCGGGGGAGTTACTACGAGCAGTACTTC
size: few
V: TRBV30
D: .
J: TRBJ2-7